This T cell receptor beta chain stems from a study of blood T cell repertoires in COVID-19. The overall study: The origin of the acute and convalescent COVID-19 samples was the United States, Italy and Spain. Nucleic acid was either cDNA or gDNA, and it came from T cells, B-cell-depleted T cells, or PBMCs.

Per the original data handling: It was from reference gene primer amplification that nucleated cell counts were estimated. Produced via immunoSEQ multiplex PCR; TCRdb's table is partial and in-frame only. That table gives V, J and clone size, and the DNA gave D and trimming. The table shows almost 70,000 clones, with 80% to 90% occurring only once. The V segment lost 4 bases and the J segment 3 bases; nucleotides outside the gene matches: 9. The V gene's germline CDR1 is SGDLS and CDR2 YYNGEE. This CDR3 has 16 amino acids. The V call is TRBV9, the J call TRBJ2-1; 8 nucleotides line up with TRBD2. The sample comprised peripheral blood. This TCR came from a woman between 50 and 59 years old with active COVID-19. The CDR3 sequence: CASSQRAGDLYNEQFF. CDR3 nucleotides: TGTGCCAGCAGCCAGAGAGCGGGAGACCTCTACAATGAGCAGTTCTTC.